This T cell receptor (beta chain) originates from a study of human T cells and chemical hapten exposure. Study context: Patch tests of 0.01% DPC on the upper back were read at 6 days.

This clonotype was counted between two and nine times. Its antigen remains unknown. General observations from the study: Significantly more large CDR3 similarity clusters were formed by expanded TCRs than by controls.

One entry per CDR3 protein, called by TCRdb with MiXCR from the RACE reads. The sample includes about 350,000 distinct CDR3 sequences, under 6.5% of them seen just once. Specified time point: patch test 2, 6 weeks after DPC sensitization. This sample's treatment: therapeutic diphenylcyclopropenone sensitization with weekly scalp DPC. CDR3 size: 15 residues. Germline loops: CDR1 SGHAT, CDR2 FQNNGV. V was shortened by 6 bases and J by 0 bases, with 15 bases between the two germline ends. This specimen consisted of whole blood, obtained in connection with sensitization to the hapten diphenylcyclopropenone (DPC). The V call is TRBV11-2, the J call TRBJ2-7; D may correspond to TRBD1 or TRBD2 (5 bases each). The sequence was obtained from a young woman with alopecia areata. Some clones in this sample may be carry-over from other donors' samples. This chain's CDR3 is CASRRPGRRSYEQYF. The DNA for the CDR3 is TGTGCCAGCAGGCGACCGGGACGCCGCTCCTACGAGCAGTACTTC. The full variable domain, rest sourced from reference TRBV11-2 and TRBJ2-7, is EAGVAQSPRYKIIEKRQSVAFWCNPISGHATLYWYQQILGQGPKLLIQFQNNGVVDDSQLPKDRFSAERLKGVDSTLKIQPAKLEDSAVYLCASRRPGRRSYEQYFGPGTRLTVT.